This entry features one TCR beta chain sequence. Original data processing: The authors estimated nucleated cell counts from reference gene primer amplification. The table came from immunoSEQ multiplex PCR; TCRdb's copy has only in-frame clones and leaves some out. The D gene and trimming were derived from the DNA, and the V and J assignments and clone size from that table. The table shows around 230,000 clones, with roughly 80% occurring only once. This entry belongs to a study of blood T cell repertoires in COVID-19. About the study: In each case, the material was cDNA or gDNA derived from T cells, B-cell-depleted T cells, or PBMCs.

Trimming removed 2 bases from V and 8 bases from J, with 10 bases in between. The CDR3 loop spans 14 amino acids. Germline CDR1 and CDR2: SGHTA and FQGNSA. This TCR derives from a woman of 80 years or more with acute or convalescent COVID-19. The V and J genes are TRBV7-2 and TRBJ1-6; D gene ambiguous. The sequencing input was peripheral blood. The DNA for the CDR3 is TGTGCCAGCAGCTTACTCCCCGAGGATTCACCCCTCCACTTT. Translated: CASSLLPEDSPLHF.